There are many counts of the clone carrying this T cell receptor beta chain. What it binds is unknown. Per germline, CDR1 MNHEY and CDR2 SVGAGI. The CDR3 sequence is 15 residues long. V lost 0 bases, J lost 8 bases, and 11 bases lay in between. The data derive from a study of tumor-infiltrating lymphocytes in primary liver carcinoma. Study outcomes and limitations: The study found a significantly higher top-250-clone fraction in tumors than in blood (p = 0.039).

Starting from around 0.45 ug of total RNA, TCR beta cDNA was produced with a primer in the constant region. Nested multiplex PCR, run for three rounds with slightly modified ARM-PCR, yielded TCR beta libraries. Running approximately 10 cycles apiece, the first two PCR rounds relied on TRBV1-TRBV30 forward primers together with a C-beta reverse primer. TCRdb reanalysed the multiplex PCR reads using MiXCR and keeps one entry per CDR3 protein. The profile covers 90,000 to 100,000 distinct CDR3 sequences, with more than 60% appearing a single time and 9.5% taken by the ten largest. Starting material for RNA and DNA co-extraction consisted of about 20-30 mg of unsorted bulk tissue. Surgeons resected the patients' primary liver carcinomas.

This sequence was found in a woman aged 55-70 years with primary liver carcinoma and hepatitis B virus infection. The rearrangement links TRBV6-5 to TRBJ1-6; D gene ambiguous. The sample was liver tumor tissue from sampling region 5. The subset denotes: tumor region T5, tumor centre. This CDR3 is CASSYSGGADSPLHF. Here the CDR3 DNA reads TGTGCCAGCAGTTACTCAGGAGGTGCTGATTCACCCCTCCACTTT.